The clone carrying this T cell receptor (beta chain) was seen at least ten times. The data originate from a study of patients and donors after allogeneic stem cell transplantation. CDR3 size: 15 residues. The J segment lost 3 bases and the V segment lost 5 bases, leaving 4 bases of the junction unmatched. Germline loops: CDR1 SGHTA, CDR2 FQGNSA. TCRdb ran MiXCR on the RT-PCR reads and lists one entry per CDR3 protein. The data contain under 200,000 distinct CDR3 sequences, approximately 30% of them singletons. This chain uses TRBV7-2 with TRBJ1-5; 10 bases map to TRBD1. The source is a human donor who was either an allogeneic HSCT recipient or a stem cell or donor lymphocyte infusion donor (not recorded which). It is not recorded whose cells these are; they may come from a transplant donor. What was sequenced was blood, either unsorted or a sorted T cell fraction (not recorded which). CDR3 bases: TGTGCCAGCAGCGCGGGACAGGGGCTCAATCAGCCCCAGCATTTT. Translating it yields CASSAGQGLNQPQHF.